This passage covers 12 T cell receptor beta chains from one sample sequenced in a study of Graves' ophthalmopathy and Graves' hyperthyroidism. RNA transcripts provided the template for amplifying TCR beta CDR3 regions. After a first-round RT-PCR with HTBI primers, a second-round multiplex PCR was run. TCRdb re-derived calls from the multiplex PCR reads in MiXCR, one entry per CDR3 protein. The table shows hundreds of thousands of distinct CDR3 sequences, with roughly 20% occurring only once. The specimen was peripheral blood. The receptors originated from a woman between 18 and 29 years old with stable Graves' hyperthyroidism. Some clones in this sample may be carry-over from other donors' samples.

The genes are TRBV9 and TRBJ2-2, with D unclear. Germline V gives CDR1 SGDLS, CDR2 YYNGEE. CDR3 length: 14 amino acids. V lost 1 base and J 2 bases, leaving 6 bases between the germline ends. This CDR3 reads CASSVWKNTGELFF. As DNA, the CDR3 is TGTGCCAGCAGCGTATGGAAAAACACCGGGGAGCTGTTTTTT. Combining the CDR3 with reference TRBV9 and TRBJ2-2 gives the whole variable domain DSGVTQTPKHLITATGQRVTLRCSPRSGDLSVYWYQQSLDQGLQFLIQYYNGEERAKGNILERFSAQQFPDLHSELNLSSLELGDSALYFCASSVWKNTGELFFGEGSRLTVL.

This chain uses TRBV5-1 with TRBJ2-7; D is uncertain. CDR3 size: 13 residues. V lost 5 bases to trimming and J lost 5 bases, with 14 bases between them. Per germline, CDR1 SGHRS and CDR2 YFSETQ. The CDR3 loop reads CASRSDGVHEQYF. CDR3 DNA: TGCGCCAGCAGGTCGGATGGGGTCCACGAGCAGTACTTC.

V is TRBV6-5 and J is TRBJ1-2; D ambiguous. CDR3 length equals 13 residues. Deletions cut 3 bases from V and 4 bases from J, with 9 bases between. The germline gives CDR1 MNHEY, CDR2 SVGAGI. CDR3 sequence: CASSYQQSYGYTF. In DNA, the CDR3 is TGTGCCAGCAGTTATCAACAGAGCTATGGCTACACCTTC.

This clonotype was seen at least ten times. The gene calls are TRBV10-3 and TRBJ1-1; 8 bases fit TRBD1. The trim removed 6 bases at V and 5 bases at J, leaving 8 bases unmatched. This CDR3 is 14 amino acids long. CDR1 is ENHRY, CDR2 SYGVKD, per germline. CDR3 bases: TGTGCCATCAGAGAAGACAGGGGAGGAACTGAAGCTTTCTTT. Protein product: CAIREDRGGTEAFF.

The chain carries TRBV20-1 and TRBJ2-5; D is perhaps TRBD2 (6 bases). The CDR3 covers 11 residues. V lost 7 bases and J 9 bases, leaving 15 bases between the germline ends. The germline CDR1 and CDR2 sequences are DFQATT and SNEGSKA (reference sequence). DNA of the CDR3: TGCAGTGGCATGGAGGGAGAATCCCAGTACTTC. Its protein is CSGMEGESQYF.

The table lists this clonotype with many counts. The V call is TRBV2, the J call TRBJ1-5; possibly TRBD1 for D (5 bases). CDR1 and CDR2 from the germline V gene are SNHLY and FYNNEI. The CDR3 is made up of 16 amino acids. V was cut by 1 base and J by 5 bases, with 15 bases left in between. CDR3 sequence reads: CASSEGIGAGHQPQHF. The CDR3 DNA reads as TGTGCCAGCAGTGAAGGGATTGGGGCGGGACATCAGCCCCAGCATTTT.

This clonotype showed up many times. CDR3 sequence (DNA): TGTGCCAGCAGTTATAGGGCTGGCGACGAGCAGTACTTC. It specifies CASSYRAGDEQYF. The chain uses TRBV6-5 and TRBJ2-7; the D is unclear. CDR1 is MNHEY, CDR2 SVGAGI, per germline. This CDR3 is built from 13 residues. Trimming removed 3 bases at V and 5 bases at J, with 11 bases between.

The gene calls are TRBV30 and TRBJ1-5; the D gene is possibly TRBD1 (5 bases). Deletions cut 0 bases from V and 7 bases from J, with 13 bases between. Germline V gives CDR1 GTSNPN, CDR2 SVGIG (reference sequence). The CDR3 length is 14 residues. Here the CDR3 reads CAWSVPGTGQPQHF. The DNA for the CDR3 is TGTGCCTGGAGTGTACCAGGGACGGGCCAGCCCCAGCATTTT. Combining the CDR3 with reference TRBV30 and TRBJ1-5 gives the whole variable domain SQTIHQWPATLVQPVGSPLSLECTVEGTSNPNLYWYRQAAGRGLQLLFYSVGIGQISSEVPQNLSASRPQDRQFILSSKKLLLSDSGFYLCAWSVPGTGQPQHFGDGTRLSIL.

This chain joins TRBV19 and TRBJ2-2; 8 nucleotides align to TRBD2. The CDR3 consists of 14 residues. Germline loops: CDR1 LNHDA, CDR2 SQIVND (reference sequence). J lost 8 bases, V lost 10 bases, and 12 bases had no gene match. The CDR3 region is CATTDSGAVGELFF. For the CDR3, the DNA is TGTGCCACCACCGATAGCGGGGCGGTGGGGGAGCTGTTTTTT.

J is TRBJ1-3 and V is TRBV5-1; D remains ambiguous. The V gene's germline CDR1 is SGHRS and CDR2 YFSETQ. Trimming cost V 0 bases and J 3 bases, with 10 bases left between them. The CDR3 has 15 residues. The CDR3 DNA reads TGCGCCAGCAGCTTGGTTGAGGGCGATGGAAACACCATATATTTT. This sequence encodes CASSLVEGDGNTIYF.

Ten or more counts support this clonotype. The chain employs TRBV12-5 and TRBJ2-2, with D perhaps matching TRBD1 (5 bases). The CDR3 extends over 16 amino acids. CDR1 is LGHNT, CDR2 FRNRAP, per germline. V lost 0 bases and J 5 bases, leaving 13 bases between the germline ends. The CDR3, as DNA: TGTGCTAGTGGTTTGGTAGGGGCAGACTTGACCGGGGAGCTGTTTTTT. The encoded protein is CASGLVGADLTGELFF.

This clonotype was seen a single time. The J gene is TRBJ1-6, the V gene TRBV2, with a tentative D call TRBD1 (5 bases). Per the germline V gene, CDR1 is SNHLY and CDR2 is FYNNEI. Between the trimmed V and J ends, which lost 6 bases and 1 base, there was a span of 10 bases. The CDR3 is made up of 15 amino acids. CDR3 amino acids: CASRKAGSYNSPLHF. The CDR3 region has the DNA TGTGCCAGCAGGAAAGCAGGGTCCTATAATTCACCCCTCCACTTT.